This T cell receptor beta chain was sequenced for a study of shared clonotypes between healthy human individuals. Profiled with immunoSEQ multiplex PCR; TCRdb holds only in-frame clones, not every one. The sample has around 1.1 million clones; approximately 77% are singletons. V gave up 1 base and J gave up 5 bases, with 14 bases separating them. Per the germline V gene, CDR1 is GTSNPN and CDR2 is SVGIG (reference sequence). The CDR3 contains 15 residues. The origin of this receptor is a man between 18 and 35 years old in good health. Some clones in this sample may be carry-over from other donors' samples. This chain joins TRBV30 and TRBJ1-4; D not resolved. Sequences were obtained from memory CD4+ T cells from PBMCs. This sample's subset: CD45RA-negative fraction. The CDR3 region is CAWSEFDLVNEKLFF. The CDR3 region has the DNA TGTGCCTGGAGTGAGTTCGACCTTGTCAATGAAAAACTGTTTTTT.